The text below deals with one T cell receptor beta chain. What it binds is unknown. The sample comes from a study of early T cells in non-severe SARS-CoV-2 infection. The germline V and J ends were trimmed by 4 bases and 5 bases, with 20 bases remaining between them. CDR3 size: 16 residues. From germline, CDR1 is SGHNT and CDR2 YYREEE (reference sequence). Attachment of unique molecular identifiers was made to individual cDNA molecules. TCRdb used MiXCR to reprocess the 5' RACE reads, holding one entry per CDR3 protein. The table includes tens of thousands of distinct CDR3 sequences, roughly 18% detected once. Whole-study results and caveats: Clonotype matching in VDJdb favored anti-spike CD8 responses and did not capture private and CD4 specificities.

Source: whole blood, taken at baseline. This TCR came from an adult who was a healthcare worker with PCR-confirmed SARS-CoV-2 infection or an uninfected control (not recorded which). The chain is built from TRBV5-4 and TRBJ2-3; tentatively, D is TRBD1 (6 bases). The CDR3 region is CASSETGFSDGDTQYF. Here the CDR3 DNA reads TGTGCCAGCAGCGAAACAGGGTTTAGCGATGGAGATACGCAGTATTTT.